This entry lists 27 T cell receptor beta chains sequenced from one sample in a study of PD-1 blockade in classical Hodgkin lymphoma. Time point meaning: cycle 4 day 1 (C4D1), after more than 5 weeks of nivolumab. There was relapse after autologous stem cell transplantation in every patient, and there was variation in brentuximab vedotin exposure. Here immunoSEQ multiplex PCR was the method, and the copy in TCRdb shows in-frame clones only, minus some. The repertoire holds about 9,200 clones, roughly 85% seen once, with around 45% in the top ten. Specimen: peripheral blood mononuclear cells (PBMCs), collected before the fourth cycle of nivolumab. The receptors were gathered from a human donor with classical Hodgkin lymphoma.

The rearrangement links TRBV5-5 to TRBJ2-1, with 7 bases lining up with TRBD1. The junction had 10 bases not matched to a gene; V was cut back by 4 bases and J by 6 bases. The CDR3 has 15 amino acids. Germline loops: CDR1 SGHKS, CDR2 YYEKEE (reference sequence). The CDR3 here is CASSLLGTELNEQFF. The CDR3 DNA follows: TGTGCCAGCAGCCTCCTCGGGACAGAACTCAATGAGCAGTTCTTC. Full variable domain (remainder filled in from reference TRBV5-5 and TRBJ2-1): DAGVTQSPTHLIKTRGQQVTLRCSPISGHKSVSWYQQVLGQGPQFIFQYYEKEERGRGNFPDRFSARQFPNYSSELNVNALLLGDSALYLCASSLLGTELNEQFFGPGTRLTVL.

The sample holds a few counts of this clone. The V call is TRBV7-3, the J call TRBJ2-3; a weak D match, TRBD1 (6 bases). The CDR3 contains 14 residues. From germline, CDR1 is SGHTA and CDR2 FQGTGA. V lost 6 bases and J lost 5, with 15 bases in between. CDR3 coding DNA: TGTGCCAGCAGGAAGTGGGACACCGGAGATACGCAGTATTTT. This gives the protein CASRKWDTGDTQYF.

This clone has only one observation. The chain employs TRBV18 and TRBJ2-5; D is ambiguous. Trimming took 6 bases from V and 5 from J, leaving 19 bases between them. Germline CDR1 KGHSH, CDR2 LQKENI. CDR3 size: 15 residues. The CDR3 sequence is CASSPNLVVNETQYF. For the CDR3, the DNA is TGTGCCAGCTCCCCAAACTTGGTGGTTAATGAGACCCAGTACTTC.

V usage is TRBV4-1 and J usage is TRBJ1-4; D gene uncertain. In germline, CDR1 is MGHRA, CDR2 YSYEKL. V lost 0 bases and J lost 0, with 8 bases in between. The CDR3 length is 16 residues. CDR3 protein: CASSQDAGATNEKLFF. As DNA, the CDR3 is TGCGCCAGCAGCCAAGATGCCGGGGCAACTAATGAAAAACTGTTTTTT.

A note on this clone: Its ends do not fully match the called genes, so a read error is possible. The chain employs TRBV6-5 and TRBJ2-7, with D maybe TRBD1 (5 bases). CDR1 and CDR2 from the germline V gene are MNHEY and SVGAGI. The CDR3 has 12 residues. CDR3 protein: CASPWQGPRRLF. CDR3 nucleotide sequence: TGTGCCAGCCCCTGGCAGGGCCCCCGTCGACTCTTC.

In this sample, this clone turned up a few times. J is TRBJ2-2 and V is TRBV6-5, with D possibly being TRBD2 (6 bases). The V end lost 6 bases, the J end lost 6 bases, and 14 bases lay between the germline ends. From germline, CDR1 is MNHEY and CDR2 SVGAGI. This CDR3 spans 14 amino acids. The CDR3 region has the DNA TGTGCCAGCAGCCCTATGGGACTCTCCGGGGAGCTGTTTTTT. Amino acid sequence: CASSPMGLSGELFF.

The gene calls are TRBV5-1 and TRBJ1-2, with unresolved D. CDR3 length: 14 residues. The ends were cut back, 3 bases at V and 0 bases at J, with 9 bases in the middle. Germline V CDR1 and CDR2: SGHRS, YFSETQ. The CDR3: CASSSATANYGYTF. For the CDR3, the DNA is TGCGCCAGCAGCTCAGCGACGGCTAACTATGGCTACACCTTC.

As to this clone: Other DNA sequences in this specimen translate into the identical CDR3. The V gene is TRBV6-5, the J gene TRBJ2-7; TRBD1 might be the D (5 bases). V lost 0 bases, J lost 6 bases, and 18 bases lay in between. Looked up from germline, CDR1 is MNHEY and CDR2 is SVGAGI. CDR3 length equals 16 residues. The CDR3 protein is CASSYSRASGLFEQYF. The DNA for the CDR3 is TGTGCCAGCAGTTACTCCCGGGCGTCAGGGTTATTCGAGCAGTACTTC.

V gene TRBV6-5 combines with J gene TRBJ2-7; tentative D call: TRBD1 (6 bases). CDR1 MNHEY and CDR2 SVGAGI come from the germline V gene. The CDR3 spans 12 residues. V gave up 5 bases and J gave up 2 bases, with 7 bases separating them. The CDR3 nucleotides are TGTGCCAGCAGTCAGGGGCCCTACGAGCAGTACTTC. The encoded protein is CASSQGPYEQYF.

The chain combines TRBV9 with TRBJ1-1; TRBD1 agrees at 7 bases. J was trimmed by 2 bases and V by 2 bases; bases with no gene match: 6. This CDR3 contains 15 residues. CDR1 and CDR2 from the germline V gene are SGDLS and YYNGEE. The CDR3 protein is CASSVATGRNTEAFF. Here the CDR3 DNA reads TGTGCCAGCAGCGTTGCGACAGGGAGAAACACTGAAGCTTTCTTT. The full variable domain, rest sourced from reference TRBV9 and TRBJ1-1, is DSGVTQTPKHLITATGQRVTLRCSPRSGDLSVYWYQQSLDQGLQFLIQYYNGEERAKGNILERFSAQQFPDLHSELNLSSLELGDSALYFCASSVATGRNTEAFFGQGTRLTVV.

CDR3 bases: TGTGCCAGCAGCTTAAGTTCGACAGGGAAGGCACCCCTCCACTTT. Its translation is CASSLSSTGKAPLHF. The chain combines TRBV7-3 with TRBJ1-6, with TRBD1 identical over 7 bases. The length of the CDR3 is 15 residues. From germline, CDR1 is SGHTA and CDR2 FQGTGA. V shed 1 base, J shed 11 bases, and the junction held 8 bases outside the gene matches.

The gene calls are TRBV7-9 and TRBJ2-5; 11 nucleotides line up with TRBD2. V shed 4 bases and J 1 base; nucleotides not matched to a gene: 8. Germline V gives CDR1 SEHNR, CDR2 FQNEAQ (reference sequence). This CDR3 has 17 amino acids. CDR3: CASSWGLAVPFQETQYF. CDR3 in DNA: TGTGCCAGCAGCTGGGGACTAGCGGTCCCCTTCCAAGAGACCCAGTACTTC.

The chain is built from TRBV5-4 and TRBJ2-3; TRBD2 matches at 8 bases. This CDR3 comprises 16 residues. Germline-derived CDR1 and CDR2 are SGHNT and YYREEE (reference sequence). After removal of 5 bases from V and 2 bases from J, the junction contained 10 bases not matched to a gene. The CDR3 loop is CASRSPGSGATDTQYF. Here the CDR3 DNA reads TGTGCCAGCAGAAGTCCGGGTAGCGGGGCCACAGATACGCAGTATTTT.

The table lists this clone with a count of one. The chain carries TRBV7-9 and TRBJ1-4; D is possibly TRBD1 (5 bases). The CDR3 spans 12 residues. Germline CDR1 reads SEHNR; CDR2 reads FQNEAQ (reference sequence). The V end lost 4 bases, the J end lost 7 bases, and 7 bases lay between the germline ends. The DNA of the CDR3 is TGTGCCAGCAGCTCCCAGGGTGAAAAACTGTTTTTT. Protein: CASSSQGEKLFF. Full variable domain (missing parts from reference TRBV7-9 and TRBJ1-4): DTGVSQNPRHKITKRGQNVTFRCDPISEHNRLYWYRQTLGQGPEFLTYFQNEAQLEKSRLLSDRFSAERPKGSFSTLEIQRTEQGDSAMYLCASSSQGEKLFFGSGTQLSVL.

The V call is TRBV6-5, the J call TRBJ1-5; TRBD1 is a possible D gene (6 bases). Germline CDR1 MNHEY, CDR2 SVGAGI. The length of the CDR3 is 15 residues. V lost 0 bases and J lost 6, with 12 bases in between. CDR3: CASSYSTGHGQPQHF. CDR3 DNA: TGTGCCAGCAGTTACTCAACAGGGCATGGTCAGCCCCAGCATTTT.

This clone was detected only once. The J gene is TRBJ2-5, the V gene TRBV6-1, with 12 bases that match TRBD2. J gave up 4 bases and V 4 bases, and 13 bases lay outside the gene matches. Looked up from germline, CDR1 is MNHNS and CDR2 is SASEGT. This CDR3 is built from 18 residues. The CDR3 loop is CASSALLAGGAGVETQYF. The DNA for the CDR3 is TGTGCCAGCAGTGCCCTACTAGCGGGAGGTGCGGGTGTAGAGACCCAGTACTTC.

CDR3 bases: TGTGCCAGCAGCTTGGGGGGACTGAGCTCCTACGAGCAGTACTTC. It encodes CASSLGGLSSYEQYF. The chain has TRBV13 and TRBJ2-7; TRBD2 might be the D (6 bases). Germline CDR1 PRHDT, CDR2 FYEKMQ (reference sequence). Trimming cost V 3 bases and J 0 bases, with 12 bases left between them. The CDR3 has 15 residues.

The chain combines TRBV9 with TRBJ2-5, with D possibly TRBD1 on 5 matching bases. Germline loops: CDR1 SGDLS, CDR2 YYNGEE. V dropped 4 bases and J dropped 5 bases, with 18 bases sitting between them. The CDR3 sequence is 15 residues long. This chain's CDR3 is CASSQSWGSTETQYF. CDR3 in DNA: TGTGCCAGCAGCCAGAGCTGGGGCTCCACGGAGACCCAGTACTTC.

The CDR3 DNA is TGTGCCACCAGCCCCGGACTGGAGTACGAGCAGTACTTC. This translates into CATSPGLEYEQYF. The J gene is TRBJ2-7, the V gene TRBV15; tentatively, D is TRBD2 (5 bases). Trimming took off 5 bases at V and 4 bases at J, with 12 bases between the two ends. This CDR3 is 13 amino acids long. Germline assignment: CDR1 LNHNV and CDR2 YYDKDF (reference sequence).

V gene TRBV5-1 combines with J gene TRBJ1-1; perhaps TRBD1 as D (6 bases). The CDR3 has 18 amino acids. Trimming pared 3 bases from V and 4 bases from J, leaving 25 bases between. Germline V lookup: CDR1 SGHRS, CDR2 YFSETQ. CDR3 nucleotide sequence: TGCGCCAGCAGCTCCGCAACCGACAGGAGGTCCTTTGGCACTGAAGCTTTCTTT. Amino acids: CASSSATDRRSFGTEAFF.

In DNA form, the CDR3 reads TGTGCCAGCAGCGAGGGGAAGCGCTCCTACAATGAGCAGTTCTTC. It is translated as CASSEGKRSYNEQFF. This chain connects TRBV11-2 to TRBJ2-1; the D call may be TRBD1 or TRBD2 (5 bases each). This CDR3 is 15 amino acids long. Germline assignment: CDR1 SGHAT and CDR2 FQNNGV. The V and J ends lost 5 bases and 0 bases respectively, with 11 bases between them.

The chain employs TRBV27 and TRBJ1-2; D uncertain. V was cut by 0 bases and J by 5 bases, with 10 bases left in between. The CDR3 has 14 amino acids. CDR1 is MNHEY and CDR2 is SMNVEV in the germline V gene (reference sequence). CDR3 sequence reads: CASSLSLAGYGYTF. Here the CDR3 DNA reads TGTGCCAGCAGTTTATCGCTGGCGGGATATGGCTACACCTTC.

V usage is TRBV4-1 and J usage is TRBJ2-2; D gene unclear. The CDR3 sequence is 16 residues long. The V gene's germline CDR1 is MGHRA and CDR2 YSYEKL. Trimming took 2 bases from V and 9 from J, leaving 19 bases between them. The CDR3 sequence: CASSQQALVVWRELFF. CDR3 nucleotides: TGCGCCAGCAGCCAACAGGCCCTGGTGGTGTGGAGGGAGCTGTTTTTT.

This sequence joins TRBV6-6 and TRBJ2-3; D may be TRBD2 (7 bases). The V end lost 6 bases, the J end lost 3 bases, and 16 bases lay between the germline ends. Germline CDR1 MNHNY, CDR2 SVGAGI (reference sequence). This CDR3 has 15 amino acids. This CDR3 reads CASRDPGGSTDTQYF. In nucleotides, the CDR3 is TGTGCCAGCAGAGACCCGGGGGGCTCGACAGATACGCAGTATTTT.

This clone turned up a few times. The chain links TRBV7-8 to TRBJ1-1; the D gene is possibly TRBD1 (5 bases). The V gene lost 6 bases and the J gene lost 7 bases, with 9 bases spanning the gap. CDR3 length equals 11 residues. Germline V CDR1 and CDR2: SGHVS, FQNEAQ. CDR3 region: CASSFDSEAFF. The DNA for the CDR3 is TGTGCCAGCAGTTTTGACAGTGAAGCTTTCTTT.

The chain uses TRBV2 and TRBJ2-3; 14 nucleotides align to TRBD2. CDR3 length: 20 amino acids. From germline, CDR1 is SNHLY and CDR2 FYNNEI. The J segment lost 2 bases and the V segment lost 1 base, leaving 11 bases of the junction unmatched. The CDR3 DNA reads TGTGCCAGCAGTGAAGGATCGGGACTAGCGGGAGATCGGGCCACAGATACGCAGTATTTT. This codes for CASSEGSGLAGDRATDTQYF.

The sample holds a few counts of this clone. The chain joins TRBV30 to TRBJ1-2; D gene uncertain. Trimming took off 2 bases at V and 4 bases at J, with 8 bases between the two ends. The CDR3 spans 12 residues. From germline, CDR1 is GTSNPN and CDR2 SVGIG (reference sequence). The CDR3 sequence is CAWSIGSYGYTF. The CDR3 DNA sequence: TGTGCCTGGAGTATAGGATCCTATGGCTACACCTTC.